This T cell receptor beta chain was recovered during a study of shared clonotypes between healthy human individuals. The wider study: Those who served as donors were two women and three men between the ages of 18 and 49.

Broader study findings: Naive CD4 clonotypes were shared across several donors at 4% to 5%.

Of note for this clone: What it recognizes is unknown.

The V gene's germline CDR1 is SGHVS and CDR2 FNYEAQ. The CDR3 is made up of 17 amino acids. The J segment lost 7 bases and the V segment lost 5 bases, leaving 10 bases of the junction unmatched. Selected positively for CCR7 and CD45RO-negative, naive CD8 cells excluded terminally differentiated effector memory CD45RA+ cells. Here immunoSEQ multiplex PCR was the method, and the copy in TCRdb shows in-frame clones only, minus some. Here the sample spans fewer than 850,000 clones, just over 95% being singletons. Sequencing was done on a sample of naive CD8+ T cells sorted from blood. The TCR was taken from a man between 25 and 39 years old in good health. This chain uses TRBV7-6 with TRBJ2-1; 14 bases map to TRBD2. The CDR3 loop is CASSAKTSGRGDNEQFF. CDR3 sequence (DNA): TGTGCCAGCAGCGCAAAGACTAGCGGGAGGGGAGATAATGAGCAGTTCTTC.